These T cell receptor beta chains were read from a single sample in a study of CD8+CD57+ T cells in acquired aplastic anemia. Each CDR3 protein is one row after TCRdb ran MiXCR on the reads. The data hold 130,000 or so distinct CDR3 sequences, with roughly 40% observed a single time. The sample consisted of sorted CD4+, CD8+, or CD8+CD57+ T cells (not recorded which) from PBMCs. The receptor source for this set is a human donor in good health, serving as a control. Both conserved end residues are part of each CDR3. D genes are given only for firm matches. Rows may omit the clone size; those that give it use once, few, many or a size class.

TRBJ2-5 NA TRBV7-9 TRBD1 CASSSGQGTQYF TGTGCCAGCAGCTCGGGACAGGGGACCCAGTACTTC
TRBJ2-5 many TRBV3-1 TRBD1 CASSDMGQGQETQYF TGTGCCAGCAGCGACATGGGACAGGGCCAAGAGACCCAGTACTTC
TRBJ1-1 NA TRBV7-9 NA CASRIRENTEAFF TGTGCCAGCCGAATCAGGGAGAACACTGAAGCTTTCTTT
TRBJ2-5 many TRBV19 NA CASSIVFGRLQGETQYF TGTGCCAGTAGTATAGTATTCGGCAGGCTCCAAGGGGAGACCCAGTACTTC
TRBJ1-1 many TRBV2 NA CASSVLLNTEAFF TGTGCCAGCAGTGTATTGCTGAACACTGAAGCTTTCTTT
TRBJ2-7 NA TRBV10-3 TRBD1 CATSGTGVLYEQYF TGTGCCACCAGTGGGACAGGGGTACTCTATGAGCAGTACTTC
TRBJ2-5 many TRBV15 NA CATSRGREETQYF TGTGCCACCAGCCGCGGGCGGGAAGAGACCCAGTACTTC
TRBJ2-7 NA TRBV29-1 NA CSVLTDYEQYF TGCAGCGTCCTCACAGACTACGAGCAGTACTTC
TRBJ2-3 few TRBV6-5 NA CASSLRRTDTQYF TGTGCCAGCAGTTTAAGGCGGACAGATACGCAGTATTTT
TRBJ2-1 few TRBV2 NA CASSELQDVRF TGTGCCAGCAGTGAGTTGCAGGACGTACGCTTC
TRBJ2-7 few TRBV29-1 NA CSVEVGNSYEQYF TGCAGCGTTGAGGTGGGCAACTCCTACGAGCAGTACTTC
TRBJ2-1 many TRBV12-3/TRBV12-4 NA CASSFGGNEQFF TGTGCCAGCAGTTTTGGCGGGAATGAGCAGTTCTTC
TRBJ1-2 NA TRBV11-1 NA CATSSRGKDSGYTF TGTGCCACCAGCTCGAGGGGGAAGGACAGTGGCTACACCTTC
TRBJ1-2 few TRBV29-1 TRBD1 CSASGTVGGYTF TGCAGCGCGTCCGGGACAGTTGGTGGCTACACCTTC
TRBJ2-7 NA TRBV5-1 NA CASSLVADGPYEQYF TGCGCCAGCAGCTTGGTGGCAGATGGACCCTACGAGCAGTACTTC
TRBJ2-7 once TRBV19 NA CASSIGWTVESSYEQYF TGTGCCAGTAGTATAGGTTGGACCGTCGAGAGCTCCTACGAGCAGTACTTC
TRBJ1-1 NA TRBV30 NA CAWRGYGYTEAFF TGTGCCTGGAGGGGATACGGGTACACTGAAGCTTTCTTT
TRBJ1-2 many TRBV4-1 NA CASSWGRARNNYGYTF TGCGCCAGCAGCTGGGGGAGGGCCCGTAATAACTATGGCTACACCTTC
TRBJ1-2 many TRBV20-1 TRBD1 CSAGQGEGNYGYTF TGCAGTGCAGGACAGGGGGAGGGTAACTATGGCTACACCTTC
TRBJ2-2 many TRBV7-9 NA CASSLGGNTGELFF TGTGCCAGCAGCTTAGGGGGGAACACCGGGGAGCTGTTTTTT
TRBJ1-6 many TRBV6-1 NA CASSPGLYNSPLHF TGTGCCAGCAGTCCCGGACTTTATAATTCACCCCTCCACTTT
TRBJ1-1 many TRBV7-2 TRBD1 CASSFDHQGDTEAFF TGTGCCAGCAGCTTCGACCATCAGGGGGACACTGAAGCTTTCTTT
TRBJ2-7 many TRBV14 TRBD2 CASSRSLAEKYEQYF TGTGCCAGCAGCCGATCCCTAGCGGAGAAGTACGAGCAGTACTTC
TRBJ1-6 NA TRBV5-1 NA CASSLDPGGSSPLHF TGCGCCAGCAGCTTGGATCCAGGTGGTAGTTCACCCCTCCACTTT
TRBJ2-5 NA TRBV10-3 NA CATGAGTRTEETQYF TGTGCCACCGGCGCTGGGACAAGAACAGAGGAGACCCAGTACTTC
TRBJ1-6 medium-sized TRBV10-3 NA CAISAQTYNSPLHF TGTGCCATCAGTGCACAGACCTATAATTCACCCCTCCACTTT
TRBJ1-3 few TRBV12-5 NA CASGTLPRGGADTIYF TGTGCTAGTGGTACTCTCCCCCGGGGGGGGGCAGACACCATATATTTT
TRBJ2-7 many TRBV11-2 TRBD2 CASSSIRGGAYEQYF TGTGCCAGCAGCTCAATTCGCGGGGGGGCCTACGAGCAGTACTTC
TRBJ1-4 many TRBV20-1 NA CSAQTELNEKLFF TGCAGTGCTCAGACAGAGCTTAATGAAAAACTGTTTTTT
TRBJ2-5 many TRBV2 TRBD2 CASGTVLGGETQYF TGTGCCAGCGGAACTGTTCTCGGGGGGGAGACCCAGTACTTC
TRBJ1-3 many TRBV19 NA CASSLERASGNTIYF TGTGCCAGTAGTTTGGAGAGGGCAAGTGGAAACACCATATATTTT
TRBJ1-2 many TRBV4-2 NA CASSPDTGISNYGYTF TGTGCCAGCAGCCCAGACACAGGGATCAGTAACTATGGCTACACCTTC
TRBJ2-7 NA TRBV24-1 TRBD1 CATSGSSKSGGPRKYF TGTGCCACCAGTGGTTCGAGCAAGTCAGGGGGACCTCGGAAGTACTTC
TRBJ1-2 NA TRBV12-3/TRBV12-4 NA CASSFNGYTF TGTGCCAGCAGTTTCAATGGCTACACCTTC
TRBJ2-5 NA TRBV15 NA CATSRDPGAGSTQYF TGTGCCACCAGCAGAGATCCGGGGGCCGGTTCGACCCAGTACTTC
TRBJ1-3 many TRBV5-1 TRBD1 CASSWGTGQENTIYF TGCGCCAGCAGCTGGGGGACAGGGCAAGAAAACACCATATATTTT
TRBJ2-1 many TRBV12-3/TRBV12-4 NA CASSLIYPYNEQFF TGTGCCAGCAGTTTAATCTACCCTTACAATGAGCAGTTCTTC
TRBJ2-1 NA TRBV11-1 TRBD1 CASSGISQGQGFDEQFF TGTGCCAGCAGCGGCATCAGCCAGGGACAGGGGTTCGATGAGCAGTTCTTC
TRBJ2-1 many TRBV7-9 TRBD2 CASSWTSGRAYNEQFF TGTGCCAGCAGCTGGACTAGCGGGAGGGCTTACAATGAGCAGTTCTTC
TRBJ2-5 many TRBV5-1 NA CASSLDTGRGETQYF TGCGCCAGCAGCCTGGATACAGGGAGAGGGGAGACCCAGTACTTC
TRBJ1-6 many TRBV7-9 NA CASSLPQGTNNSPLHF TGTGCCAGCAGCTTACCTCAGGGGACAAATAATTCACCCCTCCACTTT
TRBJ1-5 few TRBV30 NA CAWSRADKGNQPQHF TGTGCCTGGAGTCGGGCAGACAAGGGCAATCAGCCCCAGCATTTT
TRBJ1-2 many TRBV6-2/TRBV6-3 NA CASSPSSTGYTF TGTGCCAGCAGTCCGTCCTCGACTGGCTACACCTTC
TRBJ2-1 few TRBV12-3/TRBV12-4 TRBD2 CASSFLGLAGGEQFF TGTGCCAGCAGTTTTCTGGGACTAGCGGGAGGAGAGCAGTTCTTC
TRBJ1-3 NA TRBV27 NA CASSSSDSGNTIYF TGTGCCAGCAGTTCGTCCGACTCTGGAAACACCATATATTTT